These 21 T cell receptor beta chains came from one sample sequenced in a study of PD-1 blockade in mismatch repair-deficient tumors. TCRdb's copy holds only in-frame clones and misses some; the assay was immunoSEQ multiplex PCR. The sample lists over 20,000 clones, 75% to 85% seen once, with around 20% in the top ten. The sequences come from peripheral blood, collected 12 weeks after starting pembrolizumab. These receptors were taken from an adult with mismatch repair-deficient cancer.

The gene calls are TRBV10-1 and TRBJ2-5; 7 bases match TRBD2. The V and J ends lost 1 base and 9 bases, in that order; junction bases with no gene match: 14. The germline V gene has CDR1 WNHNN and CDR2 SYGVQD (reference sequence). This CDR3 is 16 amino acids long. CDR3 amino acids: CASSECREALSLSQYF. CDR3 coding DNA: TGCGCCAGCAGTGAGTGCCGGGAGGCTCTTTCTTTGTCCCAGTACTTC.

This chain joins TRBV6-1 and TRBJ2-3; 8 nucleotides align to TRBD2. The CDR3 consists of 16 residues. The germline V gene encodes CDR1 MNHNS and CDR2 SASEGT. V lost 1 base, J lost 4 bases, and 7 bases stayed unmatched. The CDR3 nucleotides read TGTGCCAGCAGTGAAGAGGAGGGTAGCGGGGCAGATACGCAGTATTTT. Its translation is CASSEEEGSGADTQYF.

By its share, this clone is medium-sized (0.01 to 0.1%). J is TRBJ2-7 and V is TRBV2; 11 bases agree with TRBD2. The junction had 3 bases not matched to a gene; V was cut back by 2 bases and J by 3 bases. This CDR3 is 15 amino acids long. Germline assignment: CDR1 SNHLY and CDR2 FYNNEI. The DNA for the CDR3 is TGTGCCAGCAGTGAACGTCTAGCGGGGGGCTACGAGCAGTACTTC. Translation gives CASSERLAGGYEQYF.

This chain connects TRBV30 to TRBJ2-7, with 10 positions matching TRBD1. This CDR3 comprises 16 residues. V shed 1 base and J 3 bases; nucleotides not matched to a gene: 9. From germline, CDR1 is GTSNPN and CDR2 SVGIG (reference sequence). The CDR3 sequence: CAWSGEGQGVIYEQYF. CDR3 DNA sequence: TGTGCCTGGAGTGGGGAAGGACAGGGGGTAATCTACGAGCAGTACTTC.

This chain joins TRBV14 and TRBJ2-7; D may be TRBD1 or TRBD2 (5 bases each). V dropped 0 bases and J dropped 5 bases, with 11 bases sitting between them. The CDR3 is made up of 14 amino acids. The germline gives CDR1 SGHDN, CDR2 FVKESK. The CDR3 sequence: CASSQEFRDHEQYF. The CDR3 nucleotides read TGTGCCAGCAGCCAAGAGTTCAGGGACCACGAGCAGTACTTC.

The genes are TRBV30 and TRBJ2-2, with TRBD2 identical over 8 bases. Looked up from germline, CDR1 is GTSNPN and CDR2 is SVGIG (reference sequence). The CDR3 runs 15 residues. Trimming at V came to 4 bases and at J to 3 bases, leaving 7 bases not matched to a gene. The CDR3 DNA follows: TGTGCCTGGATTCCCGGGACTAGATACACCGGGGAGCTGTTTTTT. Its translation: CAWIPGTRYTGELFF.

This sequence joins TRBV12-1 and TRBJ1-5. TRBV12-1 is described as a pseudogene. The CDR3 totals 16 residues. This CDR3 is CASSYRRRGANQPQHF. CDR3 DNA sequence: TGTGCCAGCAGCTACCGAAGGCGGGGTGCAAATCAGCCCCAGCATTTT.

The CDR3 is CASSKRTGNTEAFF. CDR3 nucleotide sequence: TGTGCCAGCAGCAAAAGGACAGGAAACACTGAAGCTTTCTTT. The chain links TRBV21-1 to TRBJ1-1; the D call in the table, TRBD1, was not verified against the DNA. TRBV21-1 is given as a pseudogene. This CDR3 comprises 14 residues.

V gene TRBV19 combines with J gene TRBJ2-7, with D unclear. The CDR3 consists of 15 residues. Trimming removed 4 bases from V and 7 bases from J, with 20 bases in between. The germline V gene encodes CDR1 LNHDA and CDR2 SQIVND (reference sequence). CDR3 protein: CASSKATFGIDEQYF. The CDR3 coding sequence is TGTGCCAGTAGTAAGGCGACATTCGGAATCGATGAGCAGTACTTC.

This chain uses TRBV10-3 with TRBJ1-2; D remains ambiguous. Germline CDR1 ENHRY, CDR2 SYGVKD. The CDR3 loop spans 13 amino acids. Trimming stripped 2 bases from V and 4 bases from J, with 8 bases between. The CDR3, as DNA: TGTGCCATCAGTGAGATACAAGGCTATGGCTACACCTTC. Protein product: CAISEIQGYGYTF.

The rearrangement uses TRBV28 and TRBJ2-2; D remains ambiguous. Germline CDR1 and CDR2: MDHEN and SYDVKM. The CDR3 totals 15 residues. V was shortened by 2 bases and J by 0 bases, with 7 bases between the two germline ends. CDR3 residues: CASSLRNANTGELFF. CDR3 coding DNA: TGTGCCAGCAGTTTACGCAATGCGAACACCGGGGAGCTGTTTTTT. The full variable domain, with the rest looked up from reference TRBV28 and TRBJ2-2, is DVKVTQSSRYLVKRTGEKVFLECVQDMDHENMFWYRQDPGLGLRLIYFSYDVKMKEKGDIPEGYSVSREKKERFSLILESASTNQTSMYLCASSLRNANTGELFFGEGSRLTVL.

A few counts support this clone. The chain carries TRBV28 and TRBJ2-7; no firm D call. Trimming removed 6 bases from V and 6 bases from J, with 15 bases in between. Germline-derived CDR1 and CDR2 are MDHEN and SYDVKM. The CDR3 loop spans 13 amino acids. The CDR3 DNA follows: TGTGCCAGCAGGAGCCCCGCGAGGTTCGAGCAGTACTTC. It yields the protein CASRSPARFEQYF.

The chain carries TRBV29-1 and TRBJ2-3; no reliable D call. The V and J ends lost 1 base and 4 bases respectively, with 15 bases between them. Germline CDR1 and CDR2: SQVTM and ANQGSEA. This CDR3 contains 15 residues. The CDR3 bases are TGCAGCGTTGAAGGCCCTGGTCGAGGCCCAGATACGCAGTATTTT. Its protein product is CSVEGPGRGPDTQYF.

The chain is built from TRBV30 and TRBJ2-7; D remains unclear. V lost 0 bases to trimming and J lost 3 bases, with 9 bases between them. CDR1 is GTSNPN and CDR2 is SVGIG in the germline V gene (reference sequence). The CDR3 loop spans 13 amino acids. In nucleotides, the CDR3 is TGTGCCTGGAGTGTAGGTAGCATCTACGAGCAGTACTTC. Translated: CAWSVGSIYEQYF. The full variable domain, in which reference TRBV30 and TRBJ2-7 provide the parts outside the CDR3, is SQTIHQWPATLVQPVGSPLSLECTVEGTSNPNLYWYRQAAGRGLQLLFYSVGIGQISSEVPQNLSASRPQDRQFILSSKKLLLSDSGFYLCAWSVGSIYEQYFGPGTRLTVT.

The V call is TRBV6-1, the J call TRBJ2-7, with D uncertain. This CDR3 has 13 amino acids. CDR1 and CDR2 (germline): MNHNS, SASEGT. V lost 6 bases and J lost 0, with 9 bases in between. The DNA of the CDR3 is TGTGCCAGCAGCCCTACCAGCTCCTACGAGCAGTACTTC. Protein: CASSPTSSYEQYF.

J is TRBJ2-7 and V is TRBV9; TRBD2 aligns across 14 bases. Trimming took 4 bases from V and 5 from J; bases not matched to a gene: 14. The CDR3 totals 18 residues. CDR1 SGDLS and CDR2 YYNGEE come from the germline V gene. In DNA form, the CDR3 reads TGTGCCAGCAGCTTCGGGACTAGCGGGAGAAGACTTGGTAACGAGCAGTACTTC. Protein: CASSFGTSGRRLGNEQYF.

V and J are TRBV6-5 and TRBJ2-7; D remains ambiguous. This CDR3 is built from 16 residues. Germline assignment: CDR1 MNHEY and CDR2 SVGAGI. Between the trimmed V and J ends, which lost 0 bases and 0 bases, there was a span of 12 bases. CDR3 in DNA: TGTGCCAGCAGTTACTCGAGACGGACGAGCTCCTACGAGCAGTACTTC. Translation gives CASSYSRRTSSYEQYF.

The chain combines TRBV6-1 with TRBJ2-7, with a tentative D call TRBD1 (5 bases). This CDR3 region has 13 residues. Germline loops: CDR1 MNHNS, CDR2 SASEGT. The V gene lost 8 bases and the J gene lost 4 bases, with 15 bases spanning the gap. In DNA, the CDR3 is TGTGCCAGCGGTCGGACATCCCCATACGAGCAGTACTTC. Translated, it gives CASGRTSPYEQYF.

This clone showed up just once. The genes are TRBV19 and TRBJ1-5; D is perhaps TRBD1 (6 bases). The CDR3 runs 12 residues. The germline CDR1 and CDR2 sequences are LNHDA and SQIVND (reference sequence). The V and J ends lost 10 bases and 4 bases respectively, with 11 bases between them. CDR3 nucleotide sequence: TGTGCCACTAACGACAGGAATCAGCCCCAGCATTTT. It codes for CATNDRNQPQHF. The variable domain in full, with the rest retrieved from reference TRBV19 and TRBJ1-5, is DGGITQSPKYLFRKEGQNVTLSCEQNLNHDAMYWYRQDPGQGLRLIYYSQIVNDFQKGDIAEGYSVSREKKESFPLTVTSAQKNPTAFYLCATNDRNQPQHFGDGTRLSIL.

The J gene is TRBJ1-5, the V gene TRBV6-1; D is unclear. V dropped 3 bases and J dropped 4 bases, with 4 bases sitting between them. Germline CDR1 is MNHNS and CDR2 is SASEGT. CDR3 length: 12 amino acids. The CDR3 DNA reads as TGTGCCAGCAGTGAGTCGAATCAGCCCCAGCATTTT. It specifies CASSESNQPQHF.

The V call is TRBV19, the J call TRBJ2-5, with D perhaps matching TRBD2 (5 bases). V was trimmed by 4 bases and J by 0 bases, leaving 18 bases between them. The CDR3 has 17 amino acids. Germline-derived CDR1 and CDR2 are LNHDA and SQIVND (reference sequence). CDR3 in amino acids: CASSTLGRGPHQETQYF. CDR3 DNA sequence: TGTGCCAGTAGTACCCTGGGGAGAGGACCTCACCAAGAGACCCAGTACTTC.